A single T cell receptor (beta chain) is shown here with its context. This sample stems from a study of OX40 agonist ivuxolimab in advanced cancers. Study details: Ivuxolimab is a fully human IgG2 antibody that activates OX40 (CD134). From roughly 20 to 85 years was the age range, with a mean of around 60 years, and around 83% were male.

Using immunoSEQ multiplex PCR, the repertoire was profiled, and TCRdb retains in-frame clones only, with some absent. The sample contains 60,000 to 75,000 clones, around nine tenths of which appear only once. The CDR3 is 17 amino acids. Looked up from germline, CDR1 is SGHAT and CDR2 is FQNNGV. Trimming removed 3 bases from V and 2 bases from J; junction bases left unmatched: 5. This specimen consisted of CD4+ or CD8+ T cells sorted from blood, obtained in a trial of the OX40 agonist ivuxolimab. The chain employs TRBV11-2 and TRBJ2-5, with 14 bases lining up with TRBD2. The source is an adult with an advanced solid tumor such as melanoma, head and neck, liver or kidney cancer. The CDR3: CASSFGTSGGQQETQYF. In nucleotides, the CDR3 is TGTGCCAGCAGCTTCGGGACTAGCGGGGGCCAACAAGAGACCCAGTACTTC.